This TCR beta chain came from a study of regulatory T cells in long-lasting Graves disease. General observations from the study: Persistent patients shared thousands of public clonotypes among themselves. Newly diagnosed patients shared fewer, at some 900.

The authors built TCR beta libraries using iRepertoire HTBI primers and Arm-PCR of CDR3 regions. Per the original methods: Identified segments across samples numbered about 56 TRBV and roughly 15 TRBJ. Using its own MiXCR run on the multiplex PCR reads, TCRdb lists one record per CDR3 protein. These V and J calls rely on TCRdb rather than the paper's analysis. The sample holds 450,000 or so distinct CDR3 sequences; around 21% are singletons and the top ten take 7.8%. Trimming cost V 0 bases and J 1 base, with 11 bases left between them. CDR3 length: 16 residues. This clonotype was found many times. Its matching antigen is unknown. Time point indicated: persistent/refractory GD, antithyroid drugs over 5 years with positive TRAb. RNA isolated from PBMCs was used to make the TCR library. EDTA tubes held approximately 10 milliliters of peripheral blood from each patient.

This material consisted of peripheral blood mononuclear cells (PBMCs), taken when the disease was refractory, from a patient treated with antithyroid drugs. The TCR originated in a female donor with Graves disease. This chain uses TRBV5-7 with TRBJ1-5; D gene uncertain. TRBV5-7 is given ORF status, its function remaining uncertain. The chain's CDR3 is CASSLELLPSNQPQHF. CDR3 DNA sequence: TGTGCCAGCAGCTTGGAGCTGCTACCGAGCAATCAGCCCCAGCATTTT.